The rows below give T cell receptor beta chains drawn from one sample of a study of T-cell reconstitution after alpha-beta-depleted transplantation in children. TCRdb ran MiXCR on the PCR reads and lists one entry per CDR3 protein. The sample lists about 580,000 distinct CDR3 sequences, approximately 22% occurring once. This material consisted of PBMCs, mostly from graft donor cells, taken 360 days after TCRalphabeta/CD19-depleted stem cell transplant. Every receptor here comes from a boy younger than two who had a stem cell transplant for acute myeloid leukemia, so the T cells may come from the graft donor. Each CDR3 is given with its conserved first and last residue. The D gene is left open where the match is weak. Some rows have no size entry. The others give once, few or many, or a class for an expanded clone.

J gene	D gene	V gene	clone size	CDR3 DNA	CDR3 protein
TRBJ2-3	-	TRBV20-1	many	TGCAGTGCTAGAGCTTGGGGCACAGATACGCAGTATTTT	CSARAWGTDTQYF
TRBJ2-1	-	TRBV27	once	TGTGCCAGCACGTCGTACAGGGAGACCTACAATGAGCAGTTCTTC	CASTSYRETYNEQFF
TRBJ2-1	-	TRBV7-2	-	TGTGCCAGCAGTCCGAGGTGGGGATCCTACAATGAGCAGTTCTTC	CASSPRWGSYNEQFF
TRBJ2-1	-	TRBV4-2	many	TGTGCCAGCAGCCAAGCGGCTCGGGTGGGTGAGCAGTTCTTC	CASSQAARVGEQFF
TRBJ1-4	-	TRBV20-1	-	TGCAGTGCTCCCGACCGGGCACAAAATGAAAAACTGTTTTTT	CSAPDRAQNEKLFF
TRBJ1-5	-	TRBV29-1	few	TGCAGCGTTGCAGAAGCCAATCAGCCCCAGCATTTT	CSVAEANQPQHF
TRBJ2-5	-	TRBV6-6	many	TGTGCCAGCAAGGGTGTAGAGACCCAGTACTTC	CASKGVETQYF
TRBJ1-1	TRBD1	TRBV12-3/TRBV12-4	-	TGTGCCAGCAGCGCACAGGGGGAATGGACTGAAGCTTTCTTT	CASSAQGEWTEAFF
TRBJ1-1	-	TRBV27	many	TGTGCCAGCAGTTTATGGGGGGGAGGCACTGAAGCTTTCTTT	CASSLWGGGTEAFF
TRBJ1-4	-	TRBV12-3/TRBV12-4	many	TGTGCCAGCAGTTTAAGGGGGTCGGAGGAAAAACTGTTTTTT	CASSLRGSEEKLFF
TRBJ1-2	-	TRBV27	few	TGTGCCACCTGGGACACCTTTAACTATGGCTACACCTTC	CATWDTFNYGYTF
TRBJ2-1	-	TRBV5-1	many	TGCGCCAGCAGCTTGGATCTTGGTGAGCAGTTCTTC	CASSLDLGEQFF
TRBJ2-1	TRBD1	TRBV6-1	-	TGTGCCAGCAGGCAGGGGGTTGTCTACAATGAGCAGTTCTTC	CASRQGVVYNEQFF
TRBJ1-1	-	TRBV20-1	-	TGCAGTGCTACCCGGGTCATCCCCATGAACACTGAAGCTTTCTTT	CSATRVIPMNTEAFF
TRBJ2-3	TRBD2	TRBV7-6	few	TGTGCCAGCAGCCCTAGCGGGGGTCAAACAGATACGCAGTATTTT	CASSPSGGQTDTQYF
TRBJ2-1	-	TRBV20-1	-	TGCAGTGCTAGTAGGACAGCGACCAAGCGTGACGATGAGCAGTTCTTC	CSASRTATKRDDEQFF
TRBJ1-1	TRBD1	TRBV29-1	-	TGCAGCGTAGCTACAGGGGGGGTCACTGAAGCTTTCTTT	CSVATGGVTEAFF
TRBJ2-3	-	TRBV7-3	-	TGTGCCAGCAGCCCGGGGGTTATCACAGATACGCAGTATTTT	CASSPGVITDTQYF
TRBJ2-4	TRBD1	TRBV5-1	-	TGCGCCAGCAGCCCCCTTGACAGGGACGGAAACATTCAGTACTTC	CASSPLDRDGNIQYF
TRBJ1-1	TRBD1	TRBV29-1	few	TGCAGCGTATCAGGGGGGGCTGAAGCTTTCTTT	CSVSGGAEAFF
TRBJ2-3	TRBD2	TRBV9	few	TGTGCCAGCAGCCCCGGACTAGTGGGCACAGATACGCAGTATTTT	CASSPGLVGTDTQYF
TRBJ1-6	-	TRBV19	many	TGTGCCAGTAGTGCGACAGGAAATTCACCCCTCCACTTT	CASSATGNSPLHF
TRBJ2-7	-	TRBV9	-	TGTGCCAGCAGCGTAGGTGGAGGGGTGAACGAGCAGTACTTC	CASSVGGGVNEQYF
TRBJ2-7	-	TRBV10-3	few	TGTGCCATCAGTGAGTTATCCAGGGGCGCAAACTACGAGCAGTACTTC	CAISELSRGANYEQYF
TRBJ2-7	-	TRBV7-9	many	TGTGCCAGCAGCTCCGTTGCTACCCCACTCTACGAGCAGTACTTC	CASSSVATPLYEQYF
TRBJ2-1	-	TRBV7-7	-	TGTGCCAGCAGCTTAGCGGGCCACCGGTACGGTGAGCAGTTCTTC	CASSLAGHRYGEQFF
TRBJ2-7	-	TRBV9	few	TGTGCCAGCAGCGCCGGACCGGGGCTACACTCCTACGAGCAGTACTTC	CASSAGPGLHSYEQYF
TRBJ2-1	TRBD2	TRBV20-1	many	TGCAGTGCTCCGCCGGGGGGGGCGAATGAGCAGTTCTTC	CSAPPGGANEQFF
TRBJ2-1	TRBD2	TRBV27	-	TGTGCCAGCGGATCTATAGCGGGGGGGCCGGTCAATGAGCAGTTCTTC	CASGSIAGGPVNEQFF
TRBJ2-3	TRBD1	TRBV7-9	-	TGTGCCTGCAGCTTATTTCGGACAGGGCGAGATACGCAGTATTTT	CACSLFRTGRDTQYF
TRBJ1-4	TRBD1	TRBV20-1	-	TGCAGTGCTAGAGATCTCATGGACAGGGGCTTTAATGAAAAACTGTTTTTT	CSARDLMDRGFNEKLFF
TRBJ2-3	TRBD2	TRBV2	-	TGTGCCAGCAGTGAAATTGGACTAGCGGGGGGGACATCTAGCACAGATACGCAGTATTTT	CASSEIGLAGGTSSTDTQYF
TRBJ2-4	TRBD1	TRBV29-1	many	TGCAGCGTGTCGGACAGGTCGGCCAAAAACATTCAGTACTTC	CSVSDRSAKNIQYF
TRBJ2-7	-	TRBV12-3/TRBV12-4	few	TGTGCCAGCAGTTTTTCTGGGCACTCCTACGAGCAGTACTTC	CASSFSGHSYEQYF
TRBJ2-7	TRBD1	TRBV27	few	TGTGCCAGCAGTGACCGGGACAGCTCCTACGAGCAGTACTTC	CASSDRDSSYEQYF
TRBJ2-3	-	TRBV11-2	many	TGTGCCAGCCGGCCCCCAGCGACAGATACGCAGTATTTT	CASRPPATDTQYF